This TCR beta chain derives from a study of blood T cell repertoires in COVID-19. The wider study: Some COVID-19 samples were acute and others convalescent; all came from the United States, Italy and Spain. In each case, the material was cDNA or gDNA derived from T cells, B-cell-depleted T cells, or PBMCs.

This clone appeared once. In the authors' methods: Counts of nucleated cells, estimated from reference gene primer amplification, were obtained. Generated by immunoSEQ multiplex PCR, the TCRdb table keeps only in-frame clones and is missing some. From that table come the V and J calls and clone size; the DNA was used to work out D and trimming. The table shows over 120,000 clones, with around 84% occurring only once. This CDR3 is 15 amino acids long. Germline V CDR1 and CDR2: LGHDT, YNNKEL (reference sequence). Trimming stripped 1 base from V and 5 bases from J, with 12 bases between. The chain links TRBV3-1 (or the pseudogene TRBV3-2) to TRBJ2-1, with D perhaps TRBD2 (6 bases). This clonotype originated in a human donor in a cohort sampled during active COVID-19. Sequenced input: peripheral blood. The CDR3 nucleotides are TGTGCCAGCAGCCAAGGGAGGGCCGGAAACAATGAGCAGTTCTTC. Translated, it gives CASSQGRAGNNEQFF.